This is a list of T cell receptor beta chains from one sample in a study of T-cell reconstitution after alpha-beta-depleted transplantation in children. TCRdb analysed the PCR reads with MiXCR anew, one entry per CDR3 protein. Among a few hundred thousand distinct CDR3 sequences listed, around two fifths were seen once. The sample in question was PBMCs, obtained before TCRalphabeta/CD19-depleted stem cell transplant. The receptors were sampled from a girl aged 2 to 10 with aplastic anemia, due to receive a stem cell transplant. CDR3s include the opening cysteine and the closing phenylalanine or tryptophan. D genes are given only for firm matches. Where a row states a size, it is once, few, many or the class of an expanded clone; other rows omit it.

TRBJ2-1,many,TRBD2,TRBV12-3/TRBV12-4,TGTGCCAGCAGTTTCGGGACTAGCGGATACAATGAGCAGTTCTTC,CASSFGTSGYNEQFF
TRBJ2-5,few,-,TRBV6-4,TGTGCCAGCAGTGAATCTGGGAAAGGGACCCAGTACTTC,CASSESGKGTQYF
TRBJ1-1,-,-,TRBV18,TGTGCCAGCTCACCCCCCGGGGGCCTAAAGAACACTGAAGCTTTCTTT,CASSPPGGLKNTEAFF
TRBJ2-2,once,-,TRBV6-1,TGTGCCAGCAGAAAAAAGGCGGACGGGGGCACCGGGGAGCTGTTTTTT,CASRKKADGGTGELFF
TRBJ2-7,few,TRBD2,TRBV30,TGTGCCTGGACGCTAGCGGGACTCTACGAGCAGTACTTC,CAWTLAGLYEQYF
TRBJ1-6,-,-,TRBV4-1,TGCGCCAGCAGCCAGACGGGAGGTAGTGGTTCACCCCTCCACTTT,CASSQTGGSGSPLHF
TRBJ2-7,-,-,TRBV5-1,TGCGCCAGCAGCCCTGGGGGGCGGGGAGGGGAAGAGCAGTACTTC,CASSPGGRGGEEQYF
TRBJ2-2,few,-,TRBV25-1,TGTGCCTCTAGGGATGATCGGCAGGGAGTAACCGGGGAGCTGTTTTTT,CASRDDRQGVTGELFF
TRBJ2-1,few,TRBD2,TRBV19,TGTGCCAGTAGTAGTATAAGCGGGAGGGCCCGGGGTGAGCAGTTCTTC,CASSSISGRARGEQFF
TRBJ2-1,-,-,TRBV7-6,TGTGCCAGCAGCTTTCCCGCCGCGGGACGTGAGCAGTTCTTC,CASSFPAAGREQFF
TRBJ2-2,-,TRBD2,TRBV10-2,TGCGCCAGCCTGGGCGGGAGGGCCGAAGTCGGGGAGCTGTTTTTT,CASLGGRAEVGELFF
TRBJ2-5,-,TRBD2,TRBV3-1,TGTGCCTGCAGCGTAATCTTTCGACTAGCGGGAGGGCCGCAGACCCAGTACTTC,CACSVIFRLAGGPQTQYF
TRBJ1-1,few,TRBD1,TRBV5-1,TGCGCCAGCAGCTTGGCCTTTGGACAGGGGGGGGCTGAAGCTTTCTTT,CASSLAFGQGGAEAFF
TRBJ2-5,-,-,TRBV7-3,TGTGCCAGCAGCCTAGGGCTGGGACCCCAAGAGACCCAGTACTTC,CASSLGLGPQETQYF
TRBJ2-1,few,TRBD2,TRBV4-2,TGTGCCAGCAGCCAAGGGCCTCCTAGCGGGAGGGACAATGAGCAGTTCTTC,CASSQGPPSGRDNEQFF
TRBJ2-7,-,TRBD2,TRBV9,TGTGCCAGCAGCCCGGGACTAGCGGGAGTAGGGTACGAGCAGTACTTC,CASSPGLAGVGYEQYF
TRBJ2-3,-,-,TRBV18,TGTGCCAGCAGGGCTCGGGGCAACACAGATACGCAGTATTTT,CASRARGNTDTQYF
TRBJ2-2,once,TRBD1,TRBV7-8,TGTGCCAGCAGCTGGGGGACAGACACCGGGGAGCTGTTTTTT,CASSWGTDTGELFF
TRBJ2-7,few,-,TRBV29-1,TGCAGCGTCGTAATAAGGACAGCCCAACCCTACGAGCAGTACTTC,CSVVIRTAQPYEQYF
TRBJ2-1,-,-,TRBV20-1,TGCAGTGCTCCAGGACAACCCAATGAGCAGTTCTTC,CSAPGQPNEQFF
TRBJ2-3,once,TRBD2,TRBV28,TGTGCCAGCAGTTCCCCATTCTCGGGACTAGCGGGGGGGCTCCGCACAGATACGCAGTATTTT,CASSSPFSGLAGGLRTDTQYF
TRBJ2-1,-,-,TRBV20-1,TGCAGTGCCGCCCCGAATGAGCAGTTCTTC,CSAAPNEQFF
TRBJ1-1,once,TRBD1,TRBV5-1,TGCGCCAGCAGCCAAGGACAGGTGAACACTGAAGCTTTCTTT,CASSQGQVNTEAFF
TRBJ2-5,-,-,TRBV5-6,TGTGCCAGCAGCTTGGGGGGCGCGCTCGCGGAGACCCAGTACTTC,CASSLGGALAETQYF
TRBJ2-7,few,-,TRBV14,TGTGCCAGCAGCCAAGACCAGGGGCCATACGAGCAGTACTTC,CASSQDQGPYEQYF
TRBJ2-5,many,TRBD1,TRBV20-1,TGCAGTGCCGAGGGACAGGGAGGAGAGACCCAGTACTTC,CSAEGQGGETQYF
TRBJ2-3,-,-,TRBV7-6,TGTGCCAGCAGCTTAAGTGGGGGGCCCTTTCATGTGACGCAGTATTTT,CASSLSGGPFHVTQYF